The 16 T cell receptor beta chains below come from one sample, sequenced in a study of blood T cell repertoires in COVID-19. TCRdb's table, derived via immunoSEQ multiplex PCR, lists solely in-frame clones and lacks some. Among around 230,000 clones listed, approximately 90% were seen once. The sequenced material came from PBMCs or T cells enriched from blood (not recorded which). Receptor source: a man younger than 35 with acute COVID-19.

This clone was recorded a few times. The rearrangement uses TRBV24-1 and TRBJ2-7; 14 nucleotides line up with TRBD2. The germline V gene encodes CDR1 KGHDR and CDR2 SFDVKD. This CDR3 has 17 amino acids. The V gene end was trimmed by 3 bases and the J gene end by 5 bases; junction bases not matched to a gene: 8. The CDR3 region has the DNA TGTGCCACCAGTGATCCCCGGACTAGCGGGAGGACACACGAGCAGTACTTC. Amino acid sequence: CATSDPRTSGRTHEQYF.

CDR3 DNA: TGTGCCAGCAGCAAAGGTCGACGGGAGGCCAAAAACATTCAGTACTTC. The encoded protein is CASSKGRREAKNIQYF. The J gene is TRBJ2-4, the V gene TRBV21-1; the table's D call TRBD2 went unverified against the DNA. TRBV21-1 is a known pseudogene. The CDR3 contains 16 residues.

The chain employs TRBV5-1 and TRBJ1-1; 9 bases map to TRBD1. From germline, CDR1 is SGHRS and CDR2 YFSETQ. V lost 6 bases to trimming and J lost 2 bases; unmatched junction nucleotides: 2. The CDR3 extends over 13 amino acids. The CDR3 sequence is CASTGQGNTEAFF. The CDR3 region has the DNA TGCGCCAGCACGGGACAGGGAAACACTGAAGCTTTCTTT.

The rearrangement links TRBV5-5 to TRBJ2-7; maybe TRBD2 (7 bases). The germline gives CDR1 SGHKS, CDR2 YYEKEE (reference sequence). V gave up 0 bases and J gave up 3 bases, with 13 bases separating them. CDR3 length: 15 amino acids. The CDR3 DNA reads TGTGCCAGCAGCTTGGACGGGGGGCTGGACTACGAGCAGTACTTC. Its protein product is CASSLDGGLDYEQYF.

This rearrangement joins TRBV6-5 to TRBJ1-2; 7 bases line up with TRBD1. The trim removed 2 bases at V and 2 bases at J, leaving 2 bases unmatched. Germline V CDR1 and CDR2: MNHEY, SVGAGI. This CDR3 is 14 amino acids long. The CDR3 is CASSYVGGNYGYTF. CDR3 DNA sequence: TGTGCCAGCAGTTACGTAGGGGGCAACTATGGCTACACCTTC.

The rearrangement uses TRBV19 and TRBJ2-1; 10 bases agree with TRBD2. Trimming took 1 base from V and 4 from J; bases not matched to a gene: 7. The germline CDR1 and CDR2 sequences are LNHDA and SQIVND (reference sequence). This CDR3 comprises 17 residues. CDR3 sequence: CASSIAASGSVYNEQFF. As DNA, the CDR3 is TGTGCCAGTAGTATAGCCGCTAGCGGGAGTGTGTACAATGAGCAGTTCTTC.

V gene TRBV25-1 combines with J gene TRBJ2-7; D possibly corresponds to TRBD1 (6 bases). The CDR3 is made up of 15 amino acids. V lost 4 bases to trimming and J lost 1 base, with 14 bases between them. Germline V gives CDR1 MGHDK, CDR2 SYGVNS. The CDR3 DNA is TGTGCCAGCAGTGGAGGGACAACTGGGTCCTACGAGCAGTACTTC. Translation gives CASSGGTTGSYEQYF.

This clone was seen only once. The CDR3: CASSFEGAGETQYF. CDR3 nucleotides: TGCGCCAGCAGCTTTGAGGGGGCGGGAGAGACCCAGTACTTC. The V gene is TRBV5-1, the J gene TRBJ2-5; 7 bases match TRBD1. The CDR3 spans 14 residues. J was trimmed by 4 bases and V by 2 bases; bases with no gene match: 5. Per the germline V gene, CDR1 is SGHRS and CDR2 is YFSETQ. The full variable domain, in which reference TRBV5-1 and TRBJ2-5 provide the parts outside the CDR3, is KAGVTQTPRYLIKTRGQQVTLSCSPISGHRSVSWYQQTPGQGLQFLFEYFSETQRNKGNFPGRFSGRQFSNSRSEMNVSTLELGDSALYLCASSFEGAGETQYFGPGTRLLVL.

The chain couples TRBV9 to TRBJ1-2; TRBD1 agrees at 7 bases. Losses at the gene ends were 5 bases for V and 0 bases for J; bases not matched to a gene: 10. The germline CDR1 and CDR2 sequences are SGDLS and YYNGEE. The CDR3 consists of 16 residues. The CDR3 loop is CASSVGQAGSNYGYTF. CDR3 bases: TGTGCCAGCAGTGTTGGACAGGCCGGCTCTAACTATGGCTACACCTTC.

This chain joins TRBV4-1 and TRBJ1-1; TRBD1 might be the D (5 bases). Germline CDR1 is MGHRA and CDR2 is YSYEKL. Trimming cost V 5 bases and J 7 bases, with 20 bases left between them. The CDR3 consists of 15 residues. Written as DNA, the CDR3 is TGCGCCAGCAGCACCCTTAGCGGGGCCAAGGGTGAAGCTTTCTTT. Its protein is CASSTLSGAKGEAFF.

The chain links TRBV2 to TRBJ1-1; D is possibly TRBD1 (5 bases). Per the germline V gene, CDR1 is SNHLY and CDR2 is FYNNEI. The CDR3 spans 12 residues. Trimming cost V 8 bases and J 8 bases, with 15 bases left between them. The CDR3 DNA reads TGTGCCAGCGACACGGGGCGGGGGGAAGCTTTCTTT. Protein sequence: CASDTGRGEAFF.

CDR3 nucleotides: TGTGCCACCGCGACAGGGCCAAGCGACATTCAGTACTTC. This sequence encodes CATATGPSDIQYF. The rearrangement joins TRBV10-3 to TRBJ2-4; 7 bases align to TRBD1. This CDR3 is built from 13 residues. After removal of 10 bases from V and 8 bases from J, the junction contained 11 bases not matched to a gene. Germline CDR1 is ENHRY and CDR2 is SYGVKD.

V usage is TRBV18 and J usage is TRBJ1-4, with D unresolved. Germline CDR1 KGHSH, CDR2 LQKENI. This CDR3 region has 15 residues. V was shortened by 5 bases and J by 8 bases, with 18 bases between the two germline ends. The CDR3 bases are TGTGCCAGCTCAATACGGACGGGAAAAAGGGAAAAACTGTTTTTT. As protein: CASSIRTGKREKLFF.

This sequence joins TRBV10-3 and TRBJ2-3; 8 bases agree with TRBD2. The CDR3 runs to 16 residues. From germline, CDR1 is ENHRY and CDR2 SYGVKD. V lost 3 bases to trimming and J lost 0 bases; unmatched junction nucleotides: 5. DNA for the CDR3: TGTGCCATCAGTGAACCGGGACTAGGTAGCACAGATACGCAGTATTTT. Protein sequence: CAISEPGLGSTDTQYF.

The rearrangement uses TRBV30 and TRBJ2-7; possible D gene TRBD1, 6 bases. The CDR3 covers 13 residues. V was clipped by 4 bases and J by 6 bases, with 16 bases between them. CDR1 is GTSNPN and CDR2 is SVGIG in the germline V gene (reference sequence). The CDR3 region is CAWNKIQGGEQYF. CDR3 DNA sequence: TGTGCCTGGAATAAAATACAGGGTGGCGAGCAGTACTTC.

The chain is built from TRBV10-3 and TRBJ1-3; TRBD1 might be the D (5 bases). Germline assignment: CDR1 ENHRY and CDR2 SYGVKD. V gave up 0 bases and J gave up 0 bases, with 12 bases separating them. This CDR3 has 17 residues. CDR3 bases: TGTGCCATCAGTGAGTCGAAGGGGCGAGGCTCTGGAAACACCATATATTTT. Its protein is CAISESKGRGSGNTIYF.